The 20 T cell receptor beta chains given below trace back to one sample, sequenced in a study of cytomegalovirus exposure and HLA in healthy donors. PCR involved 60 Vbeta and 13 Jbeta primers. Clones were read by immunoSEQ multiplex PCR, and TCRdb kept only the in-frame ones, dropping some. The sample includes about 110,000 clones, roughly 78% of them seen just once. The material sequenced was PBMCs. The receptors derive from a woman aged 30 to 39 in good health and CMV-seronegative.

Worth noting for this clone: One junction end does not reproduce the germline sequence, and a read error may be involved. The chain employs TRBV6-1 and TRBJ2-7, with a weak D call TRBD2 (5 bases). CDR1 and CDR2 (germline): MNHNS, SASEGT. The CDR3 has 12 residues. CDR3 in DNA: TGTGCCAGCAGTGAGGTTCGGGAAAGCCGGGACTTC. As protein: CASSEVRESRDF.

The chain links TRBV7-8 to TRBJ2-1; 7 bases match TRBD2. The V segment lost 6 bases and the J segment 3 bases; nucleotides outside the gene matches: 14. Germline values: CDR1 SGHVS, CDR2 FQNEAQ. The CDR3 has 17 residues. The CDR3 sequence is CASSSAAAGANYNEQFF. CDR3 nucleotides: TGTGCCAGCAGTTCGGCGGCGGCGGGAGCCAACTACAATGAGCAGTTCTTC.

This chain joins TRBV4-1 and TRBJ1-2; 11 positions agree with TRBD1. The CDR3 covers 16 residues. V lost 0 bases, J lost 8 bases, and 8 bases stayed unmatched. Germline CDR1 MGHRA, CDR2 YSYEKL. As DNA, the CDR3 is TGCGCCAGCAGCCAAGAAGGAGGACAGGGGGCGAGGGGCTACACCTTC. This codes for CASSQEGGQGARGYTF.

The chain has TRBV29-1 and TRBJ2-7; D is possibly TRBD2 (6 bases). The length of the CDR3 is 13 residues. Trimming took 6 bases from V and 0 from J, leaving 12 bases between them. Per germline, CDR1 SQVTM and CDR2 ANQGSEA. The CDR3 DNA reads TGCAGCGTGCGGGGCCTAAGCTCCTACGAGCAGTACTTC. Translating gives CSVRGLSSYEQYF.

A word on this clone: The junction does not match germline at one end; this may be a read error. The chain employs TRBV7-6 and TRBJ1-2; D gene unclear. Germline loops: CDR1 SGHVS, CDR2 FNYEAQ. CDR3 length: 13 residues. Here the CDR3 reads CAGRPEGEYGYTF. The DNA for the CDR3 is TGTGCCGGCAGGCCCGAAGGAGAGTATGGCTACACCTTC.

The gene calls are TRBV6-5 and TRBJ2-7; 13 bases agree with TRBD2. V lost 5 bases to trimming and J lost 12 bases; unmatched junction nucleotides: 7. Germline V CDR1 and CDR2: MNHEY, SVGAGI. The CDR3 runs to 13 residues. CDR3 sequence (DNA): TGTGCCAGCAGTACTGGACTAGCGGGAGTTCCGTACTTC. Its translation is CASSTGLAGVPYF.

This chain uses TRBV5-1 with TRBJ1-2; D may be TRBD1 (5 bases). With 3 bases removed from V and 0 bases from J, the gap between germline ends came to 15 bases. Germline CDR1 reads SGHRS; CDR2 reads YFSETQ. The CDR3 is 16 residues long. CDR3 sequence reads: CASSSRGSSSNYGYTF. The CDR3 DNA reads as TGCGCCAGCAGCTCCCGGGGGTCCTCCTCTAACTATGGCTACACCTTC.

This chain connects TRBV5-4 to TRBJ2-5; perhaps TRBD1 as D (6 bases). The V end lost 6 bases, the J end lost 0 bases, and 9 bases lay between the germline ends. This CDR3 has 13 residues. Germline-derived CDR1 and CDR2 are SGHNT and YYREEE (reference sequence). The CDR3 is CASTHRDQETQYF. CDR3 sequence (DNA): TGTGCCAGCACCCACAGGGACCAAGAGACCCAGTACTTC.

The V gene is TRBV4-2, the J gene TRBJ2-5, with D perhaps matching TRBD1 (6 bases). CDR1 and CDR2 (germline): LGHNA, YNFKEQ. Trimming removed 3 bases at V and 10 bases at J, with 21 bases between. The CDR3 length is 15 residues. CDR3 protein: CASSHTGTPGWFQYF. The CDR3 coding sequence is TGTGCCAGCAGCCACACCGGGACACCCGGTTGGTTCCAGTACTTC.

This clone has more than one count but fewer than ten. The gene calls are TRBV29-1 and TRBJ2-1; a weak D match, TRBD1 (5 bases). Trimming took off 3 bases at V and 3 bases at J, with 6 bases between the two ends. The CDR3 extends over 12 amino acids. Germline CDR1 SQVTM, CDR2 ANQGSEA. The CDR3 nucleotides are TGCAGCGTTGAGACAGTCTACAATGAGCAGTTCTTC. This encodes CSVETVYNEQFF.

This chain links TRBV29-1 with TRBJ1-4; a possible D gene is TRBD1 (5 bases). Germline CDR1 SQVTM, CDR2 ANQGSEA. V lost 7 bases and J 4 bases, leaving 16 bases between the germline ends. The length of the CDR3 is 14 residues. As DNA, the CDR3 is TGCAGCGCCGGAAGGTCCGGGGGTAATGAAAAACTGTTTTTT. The encoded protein is CSAGRSGGNEKLFF.

The gene calls are TRBV5-1 and TRBJ1-2; 7 bases are shared with TRBD1. V was pared by 3 bases and J by 8 bases, with 7 bases of the junction left unmatched. The CDR3 runs to 13 residues. Germline V gives CDR1 SGHRS, CDR2 YFSETQ. The CDR3 here is CASSWTGLGGYTF. The CDR3 bases are TGCGCCAGCAGCTGGACAGGATTGGGAGGCTACACCTTC.

The rearrangement joins TRBV10-3 to TRBJ2-7; weak D call: TRBD1 (5 bases). Germline CDR1 ENHRY, CDR2 SYGVKD. The CDR3 loop spans 15 amino acids. V gave up 5 bases and J gave up 2 bases, with 16 bases separating them. The CDR3 coding sequence is TGTGCCATCAGTCCACTCAGGGATGGGGCCTACGAGCAGTACTTC. Translated: CAISPLRDGAYEQYF.

The rearrangement links TRBV5-6 to TRBJ1-2, with a possible D match to TRBD1 (5 bases). CDR1 SGHDT and CDR2 YYEEEE come from the germline V gene. This CDR3 is 13 amino acids long. V was trimmed by 5 bases and J by 6 bases, leaving 14 bases between them. The CDR3 here is CASRTGTGHGYTF. The CDR3 region has the DNA TGTGCCAGCAGAACCGGGACTGGCCATGGCTACACCTTC.

The chain combines TRBV7-9 with TRBJ2-5; 7 bases align to TRBD1. V shed 6 bases and J 1 base; nucleotides not matched to a gene: 5. The CDR3 is made up of 14 amino acids. CDR1 and CDR2 (germline): SEHNR, FQNEAQ (reference sequence). The DNA for the CDR3 is TGTGCCAGCAGGTGGGGACAGAGCCAAGAGACCCAGTACTTC. It yields the protein CASRWGQSQETQYF.

The V gene is TRBV7-9, the J gene TRBJ1-2; D unclear. Germline lookup yields CDR1 SEHNR and CDR2 FQNEAQ (reference sequence). The CDR3 runs 13 residues. The germline V and J ends were trimmed by 0 bases and 5 bases, with 7 bases remaining between them. DNA for the CDR3: TGTGCCAGCAGCTTAGCGAGCGGGTATGGCTACACCTTC. It encodes CASSLASGYGYTF.

This rearrangement joins TRBV27 to TRBJ1-2; D is ambiguous. The CDR3 sequence is 13 residues long. CDR1 is MNHEY and CDR2 is SMNVEV in the germline V gene (reference sequence). Trimming removed 6 bases at V and 1 base at J, with 9 bases between. The CDR3 DNA follows: TGTGCCAGCAGCTCCACAGATAACTATGGCTACACCTTC. Its translation is CASSSTDNYGYTF.

The V and J genes are TRBV7-2 and TRBJ1-3; D is perhaps TRBD1 (5 bases). The V and J ends lost 4 bases and 4 bases respectively, with 14 bases between them. The CDR3 extends over 15 amino acids. CDR1 is SGHTA, CDR2 FQGNSA, per germline. The CDR3 DNA reads TGTGCCAGCAGCTCGACAGCGATCTTGGGAAACACCATATATTTT. It encodes CASSSTAILGNTIYF.

The gene calls are TRBV14 and TRBJ2-2, with TRBD1 identical over 7 bases. V lost 4 bases to trimming and J lost 1 base; unmatched junction nucleotides: 6. Germline CDR1 and CDR2: SGHDN and FVKESK. The CDR3 is 16 residues long. This CDR3 reads CASSRFDRENTGELFF. The CDR3 region has the DNA TGTGCCAGCAGCCGGTTCGACAGGGAGAACACCGGGGAGCTGTTTTTT.

V gene TRBV28 combines with J gene TRBJ2-2; 8 nucleotides line up with TRBD2. Germline trimming cut 8 bases from V and 0 bases from J; bases unmatched to any gene: 8. CDR1 is MDHEN, CDR2 SYDVKM, per germline. This CDR3 has 16 amino acids. In DNA form, the CDR3 reads TGTGCCAGCGGGACTAGACAGGCCCCGAACACCGGGGAGCTGTTTTTT. It codes for CASGTRQAPNTGELFF. Together with reference TRBV28 and TRBJ2-2, the CDR3 gives the full variable domain: DVKVTQSSRYLVKRTGEKVFLECVQDMDHENMFWYRQDPGLGLRLIYFSYDVKMKEKGDIPEGYSVSREKKERFSLILESASTNQTSMYLCASGTRQAPNTGELFFGEGSRLTVL.